Shown below are 9 T cell receptor beta chains from a single sample sequenced in a study of cytomegalovirus exposure and HLA in healthy donors. With 60 Vbeta and 13 Jbeta primers, the PCR was carried out. Using immunoSEQ multiplex PCR, the repertoire was profiled, and TCRdb retains in-frame clones only, with some absent. The repertoire holds about 110,000 clones, with roughly 84% as singletons. Sequencing used PBMCs. These receptors originate from a man between 25 and 39 years old in good health and CMV-seropositive.

CDR3 sequence reads: CASSLFGSRDSEKLFF. CDR3 nucleotide sequence: TGTGCCAGCAGCTTATTCGGGAGCCGGGACAGTGAAAAACTGTTTTTT. This chain links TRBV7-9 with TRBJ1-4; 7 bases line up with TRBD1. V lost 2 bases, J lost 7 bases, and 10 bases stayed unmatched. The CDR3 sequence is 16 residues long. Germline-derived CDR1 and CDR2 are SEHNR and FQNEAQ (reference sequence).

DNA of the CDR3: TGTGCCAGCAGCTTACTAAACGGGGCAGATACGCAGTATTTT. Its translation is CASSLLNGADTQYF. The chain employs TRBV7-8 and TRBJ2-3, with D possibly TRBD2 on 5 matching bases. The CDR3 is 14 amino acids. Per the germline V gene, CDR1 is SGHVS and CDR2 is FQNEAQ. V shed 2 bases and J shed 4 bases, with 10 bases lying between them. The variable domain in full, with the rest retrieved from reference TRBV7-8 and TRBJ2-3, is GAGVSQSPRYKVAKRGQDVALRCDPISGHVSLFWYQQALGQGPEFLTYFQNEAQLDKSGLPSDRFFAERPEGSVSTLKIQRTQQEDSAVYLCASSLLNGADTQYFGPGTRLTVL.

A few counts support this clone. This chain links TRBV11-1 with TRBJ2-7; a weak D match, TRBD1 (5 bases). Trimming pared 0 bases from V and 2 bases from J, leaving 11 bases between. This CDR3 spans 15 amino acids. The germline gives CDR1 SGHAT, CDR2 FQDESV (reference sequence). The CDR3 DNA reads TGTGCCAGCAGCTTAGCGGCAGGGTACCCCTACGAGCAGTACTTC. Translation: CASSLAAGYPYEQYF.

The CDR3 sequence is CASSPPGQTSYEQYF. For the CDR3, the DNA is TGTGCCAGCTCACCACCGGGACAGACTTCCTACGAGCAGTACTTC. The gene calls are TRBV18 and TRBJ2-7; 7 bases map to TRBD1. The CDR3 has 15 amino acids. CDR1 is KGHSH and CDR2 is LQKENI in the germline V gene. V lost 0 bases and J lost 1; bases outside the gene matches: 3.

The V call is TRBV7-2, the J call TRBJ2-3, with TRBD2 identical over 10 bases. The CDR3 length is 16 residues. With V trimmed by 4 bases and J by 2 bases, 6 bases remained unmatched. CDR1 and CDR2 (germline): SGHTA, FQGNSA. The CDR3 is CASSYKRGGITDTQYF. As DNA, the CDR3 is TGTGCCAGCAGCTACAAGCGGGGGGGCATCACAGATACGCAGTATTTT.

The V gene is TRBV11-1, the J gene TRBJ2-2; 9 bases align to TRBD2. Germline loops: CDR1 SGHAT, CDR2 FQDESV (reference sequence). The CDR3 is 18 residues long. The V gene end was trimmed by 3 bases and the J gene end by 3 bases; junction bases not matched to a gene: 11. The DNA for the CDR3 is TGTGCCAGCAGCTTCGCGACTAGCGGCCTCTATTACACCGGGGAGCTGTTTTTT. Residues: CASSFATSGLYYTGELFF. Based on the CDR3 plus reference TRBV11-1 and TRBJ2-2, the full variable domain is EAEVAQSPRYKITEKSQAVAFWCDPISGHATLYWYRQILGQGPELLVQFQDESVVDDSQLPKDRFSAERLKGVDSTLKIQPAELGDSAMYLCASSFATSGLYYTGELFFGEGSRLTVL.

The V gene is TRBV11-2, the J gene TRBJ2-2, with D possibly matching TRBD2 (6 bases). CDR1 is SGHAT and CDR2 is FQNNGV in the germline V gene. The CDR3 consists of 14 residues. V lost 2 bases, J lost 3 bases, and 7 bases lay in between. CDR3 protein: CASSLSGDTGELFF. DNA for the CDR3: TGTGCCAGCAGCTTATCGGGGGACACCGGGGAGCTGTTTTTT.

The count of this clone is one. The rearrangement joins TRBV6-4 to TRBJ1-1; 8 bases are shared with TRBD1. J was trimmed by 4 bases and V by 6 bases; bases with no gene match: 10. The CDR3 consists of 15 residues. Germline values: CDR1 MRHNA, CDR2 SNTAGT. DNA for the CDR3: TGTGCCAGCAGCGCCTCAGGACAGGGCACCACTGAAGCTTTCTTT. Translation: CASSASGQGTTEAFF.

The chain combines TRBV30 with TRBJ1-1; D not certain. The CDR3 extends over 13 amino acids. Trimming pared 3 bases from V and 4 bases from J, leaving 12 bases between. Germline V gene sequence: CDR1 GTSNPN, CDR2 SVGIG (reference sequence). CDR3 nucleotide sequence: TGTGCCTGGAGAAGACGGGAGGGCACTGAAGCTTTCTTT. Protein: CAWRRREGTEAFF.